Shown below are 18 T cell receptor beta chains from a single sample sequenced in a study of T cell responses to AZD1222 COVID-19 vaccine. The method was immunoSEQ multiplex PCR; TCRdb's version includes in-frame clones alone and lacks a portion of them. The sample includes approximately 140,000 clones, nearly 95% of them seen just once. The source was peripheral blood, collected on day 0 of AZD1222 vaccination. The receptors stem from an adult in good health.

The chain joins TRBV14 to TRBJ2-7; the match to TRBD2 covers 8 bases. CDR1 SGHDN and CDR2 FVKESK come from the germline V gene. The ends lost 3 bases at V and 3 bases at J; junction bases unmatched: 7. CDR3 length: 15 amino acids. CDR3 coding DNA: TGTGCCAGCAGCCACTCCTTCGGGACTAGCTACGAGCAGTACTTC. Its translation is CASSHSFGTSYEQYF.

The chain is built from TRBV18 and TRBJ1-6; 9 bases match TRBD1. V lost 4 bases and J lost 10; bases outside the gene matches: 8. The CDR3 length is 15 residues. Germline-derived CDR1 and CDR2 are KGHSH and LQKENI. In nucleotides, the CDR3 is TGTGCCAGCTCACTACTACAGGGGGCGAACTCACCCCTCCACTTT. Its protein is CASSLLQGANSPLHF.

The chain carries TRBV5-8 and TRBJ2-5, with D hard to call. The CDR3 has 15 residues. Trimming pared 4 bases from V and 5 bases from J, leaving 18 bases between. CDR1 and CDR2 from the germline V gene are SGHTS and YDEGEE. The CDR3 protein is CASSVGDSSVETQYF. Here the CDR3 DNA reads TGTGCCAGCAGCGTCGGCGACTCCTCTGTTGAGACCCAGTACTTC.

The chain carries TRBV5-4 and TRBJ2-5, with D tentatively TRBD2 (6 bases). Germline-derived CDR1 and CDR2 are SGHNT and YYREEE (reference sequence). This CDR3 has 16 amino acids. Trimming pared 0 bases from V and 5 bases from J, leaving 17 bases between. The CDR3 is CASSLAPGVVRETQYF. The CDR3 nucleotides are TGTGCCAGCAGCTTGGCCCCGGGGGTTGTTAGGGAGACCCAGTACTTC.

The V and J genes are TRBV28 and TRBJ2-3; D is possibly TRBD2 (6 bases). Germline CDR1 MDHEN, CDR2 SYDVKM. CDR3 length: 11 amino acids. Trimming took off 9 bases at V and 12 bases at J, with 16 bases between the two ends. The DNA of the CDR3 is TGTGCCAGTTCAATTCCGGGACTCCAGTATTTT. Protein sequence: CASSIPGLQYF. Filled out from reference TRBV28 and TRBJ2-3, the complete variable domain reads DVKVTQSSRYLVKRTGEKVFLECVQDMDHENMFWYRQDPGLGLRLIYFSYDVKMKEKGDIPEGYSVSREKKERFSLILESASTNQTSMYLCASSIPGLQYFGPGTRLTVL.

The CDR3 here is CASSQDIRGTGELFF. The CDR3 DNA is TGCGCCAGCAGCCAAGATATAAGAGGGACCGGGGAGCTGTTTTTT. This chain joins TRBV4-3 and TRBJ2-2, with a weak D call TRBD2 (5 bases). V was shortened by 0 bases and J by 5 bases, with 10 bases between the two germline ends. The CDR3 runs 15 residues. Germline-derived CDR1 and CDR2 are LGHNA and YSLEER.

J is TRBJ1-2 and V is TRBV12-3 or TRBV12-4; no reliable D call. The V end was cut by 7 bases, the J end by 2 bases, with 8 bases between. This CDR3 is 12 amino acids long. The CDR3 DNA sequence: TGTGCCAGCAAGGGTCTGAACTATGGCTACACCTTC. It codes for CASKGLNYGYTF.

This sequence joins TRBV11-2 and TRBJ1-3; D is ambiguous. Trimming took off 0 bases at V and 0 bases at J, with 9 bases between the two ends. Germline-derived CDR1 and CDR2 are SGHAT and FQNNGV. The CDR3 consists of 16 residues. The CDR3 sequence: CASSLDGRFSGNTIYF. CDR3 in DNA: TGTGCCAGCAGCTTAGATGGACGGTTCTCTGGAAACACCATATATTTT. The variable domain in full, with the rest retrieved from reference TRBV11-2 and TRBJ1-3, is EAGVAQSPRYKIIEKRQSVAFWCNPISGHATLYWYQQILGQGPKLLIQFQNNGVVDDSQLPKDRFSAERLKGVDSTLKIQPAKLEDSAVYLCASSLDGRFSGNTIYFGEGSWLTVV.

In DNA form, the CDR3 reads TGCAGCGTTGAAGACAGGGACAGGGGGGAGGTTTTCTTT. Translation gives CSVEDRDRGEVFF. The rearrangement joins TRBV29-1 to TRBJ1-1; 11 nucleotides match TRBD1. The CDR3 is 13 amino acids. V gave up 0 bases and J gave up 13 bases; unmatched junction bases: 7. Germline assignment: CDR1 SQVTM and CDR2 ANQGSEA.

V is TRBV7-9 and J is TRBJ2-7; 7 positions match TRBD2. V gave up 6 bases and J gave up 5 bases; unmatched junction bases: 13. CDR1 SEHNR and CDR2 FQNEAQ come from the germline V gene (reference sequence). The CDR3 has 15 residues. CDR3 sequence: CASSSGLVFLDEQYF. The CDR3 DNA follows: TGTGCCAGCAGTTCCGGACTAGTCTTCTTGGACGAGCAGTACTTC.

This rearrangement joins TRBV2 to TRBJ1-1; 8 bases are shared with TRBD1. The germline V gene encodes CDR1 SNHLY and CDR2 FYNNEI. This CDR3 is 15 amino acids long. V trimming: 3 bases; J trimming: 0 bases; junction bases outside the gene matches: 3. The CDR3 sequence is CASSEPGQVNTEAFF. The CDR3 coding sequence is TGTGCCAGCAGTGAGCCGGGACAGGTGAACACTGAAGCTTTCTTT.

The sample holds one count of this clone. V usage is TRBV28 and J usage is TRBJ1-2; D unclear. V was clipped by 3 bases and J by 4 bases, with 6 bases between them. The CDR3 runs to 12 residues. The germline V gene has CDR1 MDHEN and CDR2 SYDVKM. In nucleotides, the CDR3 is TGTGCCAGCAGTTTGCCCGGCTATGGCTACACCTTC. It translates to CASSLPGYGYTF.

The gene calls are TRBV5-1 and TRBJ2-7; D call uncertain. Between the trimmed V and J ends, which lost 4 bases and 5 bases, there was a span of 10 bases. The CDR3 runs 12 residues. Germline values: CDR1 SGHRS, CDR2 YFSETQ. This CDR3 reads CASSLRPHEQYF. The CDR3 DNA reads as TGCGCCAGCAGCCTCAGGCCCCACGAGCAGTACTTC.

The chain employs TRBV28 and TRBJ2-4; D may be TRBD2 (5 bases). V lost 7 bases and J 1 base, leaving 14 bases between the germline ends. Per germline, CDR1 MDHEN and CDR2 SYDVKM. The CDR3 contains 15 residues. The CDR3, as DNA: TGTGCCAGCATCGAATATGAGGGCGCCAAAAACATTCAGTACTTC. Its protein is CASIEYEGAKNIQYF.

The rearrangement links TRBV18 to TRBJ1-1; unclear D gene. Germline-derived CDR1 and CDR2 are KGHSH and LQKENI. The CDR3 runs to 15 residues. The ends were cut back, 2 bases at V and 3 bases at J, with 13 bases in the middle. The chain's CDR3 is CASSPDPKWDTEAFF. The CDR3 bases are TGTGCCAGCTCACCAGACCCCAAGTGGGACACTGAAGCTTTCTTT. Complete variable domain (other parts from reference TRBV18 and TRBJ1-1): NAGVMQNPRHLVRRRGQEARLRCSPMKGHSHVYWYRQLPEEGLKFMVYLQKENIIDESGMPKERFSAEFPKEGPSILRIQQVVRGDSAAYFCASSPDPKWDTEAFFGQGTRLTVV.

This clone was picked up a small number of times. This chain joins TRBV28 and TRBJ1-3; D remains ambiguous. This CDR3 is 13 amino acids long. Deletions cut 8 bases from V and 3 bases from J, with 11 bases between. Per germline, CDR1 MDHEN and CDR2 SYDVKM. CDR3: CASRKPGGNTIYF. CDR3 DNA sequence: TGTGCCAGCCGTAAACCTGGTGGAAACACCATATATTTT.

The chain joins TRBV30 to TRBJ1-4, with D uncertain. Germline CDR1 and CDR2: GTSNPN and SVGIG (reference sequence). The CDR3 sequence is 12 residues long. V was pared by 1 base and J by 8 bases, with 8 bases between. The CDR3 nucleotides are TGTGCCTGGAGTGGGGCTGTCGAAAAACTGTTTTTT. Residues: CAWSGAVEKLFF.

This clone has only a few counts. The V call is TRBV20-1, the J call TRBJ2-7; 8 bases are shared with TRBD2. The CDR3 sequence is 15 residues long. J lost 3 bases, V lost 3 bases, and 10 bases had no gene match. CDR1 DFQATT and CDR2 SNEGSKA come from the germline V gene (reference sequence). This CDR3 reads CSASPGLGSFYEQYF. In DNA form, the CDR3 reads TGCAGTGCTAGTCCGGGACTAGGTTCTTTCTACGAGCAGTACTTC.